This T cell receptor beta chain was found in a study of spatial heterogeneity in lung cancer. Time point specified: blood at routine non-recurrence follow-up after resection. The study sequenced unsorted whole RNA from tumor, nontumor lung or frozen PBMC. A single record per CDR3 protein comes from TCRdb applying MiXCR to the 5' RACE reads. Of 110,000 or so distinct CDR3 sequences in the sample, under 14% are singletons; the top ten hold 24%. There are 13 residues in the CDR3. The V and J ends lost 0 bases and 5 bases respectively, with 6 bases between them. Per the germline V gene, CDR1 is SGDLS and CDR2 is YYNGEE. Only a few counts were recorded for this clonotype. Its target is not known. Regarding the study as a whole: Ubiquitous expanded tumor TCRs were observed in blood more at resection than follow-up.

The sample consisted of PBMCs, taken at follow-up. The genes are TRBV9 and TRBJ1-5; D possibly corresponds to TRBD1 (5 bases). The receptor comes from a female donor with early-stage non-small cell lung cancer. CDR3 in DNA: TGTGCCAGCAGCGTAGCGGGGGATCAGCCCCAGCATTTT. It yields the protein CASSVAGDQPQHF.